Below are 17 T cell receptor beta chains sequenced from a single sample in a study of T-cell memory formation after mild COVID-19. TCRdb re-called the 5' RACE reads with MiXCR, one entry per CDR3 protein. The sample lists approximately 290,000 distinct CDR3 sequences, roughly a fifth occurring once. The sample consisted of PBMCs or a T cell subset sorted from them (not recorded which). These receptors originate from a man aged 18 to 35 who had mild COVID-19 (a few samples of this study predate the infection). Cell type and time point are not known.

The CDR3 DNA sequence: TGCAGTGCAGGTCTGGGACCTCCGGGCACAGATACGCAGTATTTT. Its protein is CSAGLGPPGTDTQYF. This chain connects TRBV20-1 to TRBJ2-3; D may correspond to TRBD1 or TRBD2 (5 bases each). The V end was cut by 6 bases, the J end by 1 base, with 17 bases between. Germline CDR1 DFQATT, CDR2 SNEGSKA (reference sequence). The CDR3 length is 15 residues.

The rearrangement links TRBV4-2 to TRBJ2-3; 8 bases line up with TRBD1. This CDR3 is built from 18 residues. With 0 bases clipped from V and 2 bases from J, the junction kept 10 bases outside the gene matches. Germline V CDR1 and CDR2: LGHNA, YNFKEQ. CDR3 sequence: CASSQDILQGGHTDTQYF. The CDR3 DNA is TGTGCCAGCAGCCAAGATATATTACAGGGGGGCCACACAGATACGCAGTATTTT.

This sequence joins TRBV7-2 and TRBJ2-3; D gene unclear. Between the trimmed V and J ends, which lost 1 base and 2 bases, there was a span of 7 bases. Germline V gene lookup returns CDR1 SGHTA and CDR2 FQGNSA. This CDR3 has 14 amino acids. This CDR3 is CASSLDGNTDTQYF. The CDR3 region has the DNA TGTGCCAGCAGCTTAGACGGAAACACAGATACGCAGTATTTT. Using reference TRBV7-2 and TRBJ2-3 for the parts outside the CDR3, the full variable domain is GAGVSQSPSNKVTEKGKDVELRCDPISGHTALYWYRQSLGQGLEFLIYFQGNSAPDKSGLPSDRFSAERTGGSVSTLTIQRTQQEDSAVYLCASSLDGNTDTQYFGPGTRLTVL.

This clonotype has just a few counts. The chain joins TRBV5-1 to TRBJ2-7; TRBD1 matches at 9 bases. CDR1 SGHRS and CDR2 YFSETQ come from the germline V gene. Trimming removed 4 bases from V and 3 bases from J; junction bases left unmatched: 11. CDR3 size: 16 residues. The CDR3 sequence is CASSGGTGPKGYEQYF. The CDR3 DNA reads as TGCGCCAGCAGCGGGGGGACAGGGCCCAAGGGCTACGAGCAGTACTTC.

V gene TRBV20-1 combines with J gene TRBJ2-5; 9 nucleotides align to TRBD2. The CDR3 is made up of 12 amino acids. V lost 3 bases, J lost 4 bases, and 0 bases stayed unmatched. CDR1 DFQATT and CDR2 SNEGSKA come from the germline V gene (reference sequence). CDR3 DNA sequence: TGCAGTGCTAGGACTAGCGGAGAGACCCAGTACTTC. Encoded protein: CSARTSGETQYF.

The chain carries TRBV12-5 and TRBJ2-3, with 7 bases that match TRBD2. The CDR3 extends over 16 amino acids. Germline V gene lookup returns CDR1 LGHNT and CDR2 FRNRAP. Germline trimming cut 3 bases from V and 5 bases from J; bases unmatched to any gene: 11. CDR3 sequence reads: CASGLNLAGAGDTQYF. Written as DNA, the CDR3 is TGTGCTAGTGGTTTAAATTTGGCGGGAGCGGGAGATACGCAGTATTTT.

The V call is TRBV29-1, the J call TRBJ2-3; unclear D gene. Deletions cut 8 bases from V and 1 base from J, with 7 bases between. The CDR3 is 11 amino acids. Germline loops: CDR1 SQVTM, CDR2 ANQGSEA. CDR3 amino acids: CSIRGTDTQYF. CDR3 sequence (DNA): TGCAGCATCAGAGGCACAGATACGCAGTATTTT.

This sequence joins TRBV7-2 and TRBJ1-2; a possible D gene is TRBD1 (5 bases). Germline V gene lookup returns CDR1 SGHTA and CDR2 FQGNSA. The V end lost 2 bases, the J end lost 4 bases, and 11 bases lay between the germline ends. The CDR3 extends over 14 amino acids. CDR3 coding DNA: TGTGCCAGCAGCTTAAAGGGGATTCCCTATGGCTACACCTTC. Translation gives CASSLKGIPYGYTF.

The V gene is TRBV12-3 or TRBV12-4, the J gene TRBJ2-5; D is possibly TRBD2 (6 bases). Trimming shortened V by 8 bases and J by 5 bases, and 15 bases separated the two germline ends. CDR3 size: 13 residues. CDR3 residues: CASVSAGRETQYF. The CDR3 DNA follows: TGTGCCAGCGTCTCGGCGGGGCGGGAGACCCAGTACTTC.

The chain employs TRBV9 and TRBJ2-7, with TRBD1 identical over 10 bases. Germline V gives CDR1 SGDLS, CDR2 YYNGEE. CDR3 length: 13 amino acids. Trimming took 4 bases from V and 6 from J; bases not matched to a gene: 4. The CDR3 DNA sequence: TGTGCCAGCAGCCGGGACAGGGGTGGCGAGCAGTACGTC. Its protein is CASSRDRGGEQYV.

This clonotype turned up a few times. The gene calls are TRBV7-8 and TRBJ1-5; D is uncertain. With 2 bases removed from V and 0 bases from J, the gap between germline ends came to 8 bases. The CDR3 loop spans 15 amino acids. CDR1 is SGHVS, CDR2 FQNEAQ, per germline. The CDR3, as DNA: TGTGCCAGCAGCTTACAGGCGTATAGCAATCAGCCCCAGCATTTT. Translated: CASSLQAYSNQPQHF. The complete variable domain, with remaining parts taken from reference TRBV7-8 and TRBJ1-5, reads GAGVSQSPRYKVAKRGQDVALRCDPISGHVSLFWYQQALGQGPEFLTYFQNEAQLDKSGLPSDRFFAERPEGSVSTLKIQRTQQEDSAVYLCASSLQAYSNQPQHFGDGTRLSIL.

The chain uses TRBV6-1 and TRBJ2-7; tentative D call: TRBD2 (6 bases). The CDR3 covers 13 residues. V was clipped by 5 bases and J by 3 bases, with 11 bases between them. The V gene's germline CDR1 is MNHNS and CDR2 SASEGT. CDR3 nucleotide sequence: TGTGCCAGCAGTAAGACTAGTTACTACGAGCAGTACTTC. Protein product: CASSKTSYYEQYF.

Only a few counts were recorded for this clonotype. This rearrangement joins TRBV7-8 to TRBJ1-1, with D perhaps TRBD1 (6 bases). The V and J ends lost 2 bases and 3 bases respectively, with 7 bases between them. Germline assignment: CDR1 SGHVS and CDR2 FQNEAQ. There are 13 residues in the CDR3. The CDR3 protein is CASSLQGHTEAFF. CDR3 in DNA: TGTGCCAGCAGCTTACAGGGGCACACTGAAGCTTTCTTT.

V usage is TRBV11-2 and J usage is TRBJ1-2; D is unclear. Trimming cost V 1 base and J 8 bases, with 8 bases left between them. This CDR3 comprises 12 residues. CDR1 is SGHAT and CDR2 is FQNNGV in the germline V gene. The CDR3 loop is CASSLGREGYTF. The CDR3 DNA follows: TGTGCCAGCAGCTTAGGGAGGGAAGGCTACACCTTC.

The V and J genes are TRBV7-9 and TRBJ2-7; D remains unclear. V lost 8 bases, J lost 3 bases, and 11 bases lay in between. Germline V CDR1 and CDR2: SEHNR, FQNEAQ (reference sequence). The CDR3 runs to 12 residues. The CDR3 reads CASAPIGYEQYF. For the CDR3, the DNA is TGTGCCAGCGCCCCGATCGGCTACGAGCAGTACTTC.

This clonotype was detected a few times. V gene TRBV6-2 or TRBV6-3 combines with J gene TRBJ1-1, with 7 bases aligning to TRBD1. The V gene's germline CDR1 is MNHEY and CDR2 SVGEGT. The CDR3 has 16 residues. Trimming removed 2 bases from V and 2 bases from J; junction bases left unmatched: 8. DNA of the CDR3: TGTGCCAGCAGTTACGGGTTTAACAGGGGTAACACTGAAGCTTTCTTT. Its protein product is CASSYGFNRGNTEAFF.

In its sample, this clonotype was seen a few times. V usage is TRBV6-5 and J usage is TRBJ1-2; D gene ambiguous. V lost 4 bases to trimming and J lost 0 bases, with 9 bases between them. The length of the CDR3 is 14 residues. Germline V gives CDR1 MNHEY, CDR2 SVGAGI. The CDR3, as DNA: TGTGCCAGCAGTTCCTACCAGACTAACTATGGCTACACCTTC. It yields the protein CASSSYQTNYGYTF.